One sample yielded the 12 T cell receptor beta chains listed below, sequenced in a study of human T cells and chemical hapten exposure. TCRdb recomputed calls from the RACE reads with MiXCR, one row per CDR3 protein. The repertoire holds about 46,000 distinct CDR3 sequences, approximately 8.8% seen once, with 11% to 15% in the top ten. Indicated time point: pre-sensitization, week 0. Described treatment: therapeutic diphenylcyclopropenone sensitization with weekly scalp DPC. This specimen was whole blood, taken in connection with sensitization to the hapten diphenylcyclopropenone (DPC). These receptors all stem from a woman in her 40s with alopecia areata. Some clones in this sample may be carry-over from other donors' samples.

The gene calls are TRBV5-1 and TRBJ1-1; tentative D call: TRBD1 (5 bases). The CDR3 extends over 15 amino acids. With 5 bases removed from V and 3 bases from J, the gap between germline ends came to 17 bases. In germline, CDR1 is SGHRS, CDR2 YFSETQ. As DNA, the CDR3 is TGCGCCAGCAGTGATGGGAGGGGTTTGGACACTGAAGCTTTCTTT. Protein sequence: CASSDGRGLDTEAFF.

Worth noting for this clonotype: This sequence may be a read error, since a much larger clone differs from it by one base. The chain uses TRBV2 and TRBJ1-3, with no clear D. The CDR3 spans 12 residues. In germline, CDR1 is SNHLY, CDR2 FYNNEI. CDR3 loop: CPSSERGNTIYF. CDR3 coding DNA: TGTCCCAGCAGTGAACGTGGAAACACCATATATTTT.

This clonotype was observed many times. The chain combines TRBV7-9 with TRBJ1-4; D unclear. Trimming removed 0 bases from V and 0 bases from J, with 11 bases in between. The CDR3 contains 17 residues. Germline assignment: CDR1 SEHNR and CDR2 FQNEAQ (reference sequence). The CDR3 spells CASSLAGASATNEKLFF. The CDR3, as DNA: TGTGCCAGCAGCTTAGCGGGAGCCTCTGCAACTAATGAAAAACTGTTTTTT. The full variable domain, in which reference TRBV7-9 and TRBJ1-4 provide the parts outside the CDR3, is DTGVSQNPRHKITKRGQNVTFRCDPISEHNRLYWYRQTLGQGPEFLTYFQNEAQLEKSRLLSDRFSAERPKGSFSTLEIQRTEQGDSAMYLCASSLAGASATNEKLFFGSGTQLSVL.

Regarding this clonotype: A junction boundary mismatches the germline segment, possibly from a read error. V is TRBV29-1 and J is TRBJ2-1; D might be TRBD1 (5 bases). The CDR3 runs 12 residues. Germline lookup yields CDR1 SQVTM and CDR2 ANQGSEA. CDR3 residues: CSVEDSAPEQFF. CDR3 DNA sequence: TGCAGCGTCGAAGACAGTGCCCCTGAGCAGTTCTTC.

This clonotype was counted only a few times. This chain joins TRBV28 and TRBJ1-6; D gene ambiguous. This CDR3 region has 13 residues. Germline assignment: CDR1 MDHEN and CDR2 SYDVKM. V lost 3 bases and J lost 7, with 7 bases in between. DNA of the CDR3: TGTGCCAGCAGTTTGGATAGGAATTCACCCCTCCACTTT. It encodes CASSLDRNSPLHF. The full variable domain, completed using reference TRBV28 and TRBJ1-6, is DVKVTQSSRYLVKRTGEKVFLECVQDMDHENMFWYRQDPGLGLRLIYFSYDVKMKEKGDIPEGYSVSREKKERFSLILESASTNQTSMYLCASSLDRNSPLHFGNGTRLTVT.

Ten or more counts support this clonotype. The chain links TRBV7-8 to TRBJ1-1, with 9 bases matching TRBD1. The CDR3 totals 15 residues. V lost 5 bases to trimming and J lost 9 bases; unmatched junction nucleotides: 13. Looked up from germline, CDR1 is SGHVS and CDR2 is FQNEAQ. The CDR3 spells CASSTQLDRGRQAFF. The CDR3 DNA reads as TGTGCCAGCAGCACACAACTGGACAGGGGTCGCCAAGCTTTCTTT.

The sample holds many counts of this clonotype. The gene calls are TRBV4-1 and TRBJ2-7, with D perhaps being TRBD1 or TRBD2 (5 bases each). The CDR3 has 17 residues. Germline V gene sequence: CDR1 MGHRA, CDR2 YSYEKL. Trimming removed 4 bases from V and 4 bases from J, with 23 bases in between. Here the CDR3 DNA reads TGCGCCAGCAGCCCCTTGACTGCCGGGACCAAGAGTTACGAGCAGTACTTC. It encodes CASSPLTAGTKSYEQYF.

The CDR3 sequence: CASSLTGMDYEQYF. CDR3 nucleotides: TGCGCCAGCAGCTTGACAGGGATGGACTACGAGCAGTACTTC. V gene TRBV5-1 combines with J gene TRBJ2-7; D may be TRBD1 (6 bases). Trimming removed 1 base from V and 3 bases from J, with 11 bases in between. This CDR3 is built from 14 residues. The V gene's germline CDR1 is SGHRS and CDR2 YFSETQ.

A few counts support this clonotype. The chain recombines TRBV15 with TRBJ2-7; 11 bases are shared with TRBD1. Losses at the gene ends were 1 base for V and 4 bases for J; bases not matched to a gene: 3. CDR3 length: 15 residues. The V gene's germline CDR1 is LNHNV and CDR2 YYDKDF (reference sequence). DNA for the CDR3: TGTGCCACCAGCAGAGTCGGGGACAGGGGGTACGAGCAGTACTTC. This encodes CATSRVGDRGYEQYF.

This clonotype was counted between two and nine times. V usage is TRBV2 and J usage is TRBJ2-7; D is unclear. The V end lost 5 bases, the J end lost 6 bases, and 11 bases lay between the germline ends. Germline CDR1 and CDR2: SNHLY and FYNNEI. The CDR3 sequence is 12 residues long. The CDR3 sequence is CASSRDSAEQYF. CDR3 nucleotides: TGTGCCAGCAGTCGAGACTCTGCCGAGCAGTACTTC.

This clonotype has at least ten counts. The chain is built from TRBV4-1 and TRBJ1-5; weak D call: TRBD1 (6 bases). The CDR3 totals 19 residues. Germline V gene data show CDR1 as MGHRA and CDR2 as YSYEKL. V lost 0 bases, J lost 11 bases, and 29 bases lay in between. Here the CDR3 DNA reads TGCGCCAGCAGCCAAGACCTAGGGGGTAGGGGTCCCACCAGCCGGGCCCAGCATTTT. Translated: CASSQDLGGRGPTSRAQHF.

This clonotype was seen at least ten times. The V gene is TRBV20-1, the J gene TRBJ1-5; D unclear. The CDR3 extends over 14 amino acids. Germline V gene data show CDR1 as DFQATT and CDR2 as SNEGSKA (reference sequence). Trimming shortened V by 6 bases and J by 6 bases, and 18 bases separated the two germline ends. The CDR3 loop is CSAERTDPTQPQHF. The CDR3 DNA sequence: TGCAGTGCGGAACGGACGGACCCAACTCAGCCCCAGCATTTT.